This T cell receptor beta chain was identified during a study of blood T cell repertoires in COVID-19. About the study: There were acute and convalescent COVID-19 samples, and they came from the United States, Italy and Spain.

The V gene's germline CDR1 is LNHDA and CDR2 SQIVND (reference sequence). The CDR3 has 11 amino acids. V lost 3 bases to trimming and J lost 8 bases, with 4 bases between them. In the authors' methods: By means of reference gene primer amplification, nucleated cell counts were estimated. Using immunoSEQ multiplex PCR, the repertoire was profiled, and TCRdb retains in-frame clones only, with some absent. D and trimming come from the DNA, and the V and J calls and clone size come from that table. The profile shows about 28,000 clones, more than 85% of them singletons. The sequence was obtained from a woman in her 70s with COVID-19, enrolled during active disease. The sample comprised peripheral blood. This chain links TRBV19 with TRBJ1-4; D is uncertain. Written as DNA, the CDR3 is TGTGCCAGTAGTATCGGGGAAAAACTGTTTTTT. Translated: CASSIGEKLFF.